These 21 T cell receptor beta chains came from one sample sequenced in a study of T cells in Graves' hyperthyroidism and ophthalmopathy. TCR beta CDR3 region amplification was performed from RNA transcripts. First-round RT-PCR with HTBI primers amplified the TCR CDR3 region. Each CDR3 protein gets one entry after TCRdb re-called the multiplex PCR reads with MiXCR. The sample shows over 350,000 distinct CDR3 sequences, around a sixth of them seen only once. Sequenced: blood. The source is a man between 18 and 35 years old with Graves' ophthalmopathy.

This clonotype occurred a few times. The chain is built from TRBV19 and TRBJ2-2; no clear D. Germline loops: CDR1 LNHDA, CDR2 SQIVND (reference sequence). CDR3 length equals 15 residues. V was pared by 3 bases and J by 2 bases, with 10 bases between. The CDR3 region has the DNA TGTGCCAGTAGTATCGGCAGCTTTAACACCGGGGAGCTGTTTTTT. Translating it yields CASSIGSFNTGELFF.

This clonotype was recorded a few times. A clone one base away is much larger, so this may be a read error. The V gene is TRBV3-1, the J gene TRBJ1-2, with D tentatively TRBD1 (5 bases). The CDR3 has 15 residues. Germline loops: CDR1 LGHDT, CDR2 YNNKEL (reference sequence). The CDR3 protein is CASNQEAQAQYGYTF. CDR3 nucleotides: TGTGCCAGCAACCAAGAAGCACAGGCTCAATATGGCTACACCTTC. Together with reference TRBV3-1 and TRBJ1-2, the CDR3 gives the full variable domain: DTAVSQTPKYLVTQMGNDKSIKCEQNLGHDTMYWYKQDSKKFLKIMFSYNNKELIINETVPNRFSPKSPDKAHLNLHINSLELGDSAVYFCASNQEAQAQYGYTFGSGTRLTVV.

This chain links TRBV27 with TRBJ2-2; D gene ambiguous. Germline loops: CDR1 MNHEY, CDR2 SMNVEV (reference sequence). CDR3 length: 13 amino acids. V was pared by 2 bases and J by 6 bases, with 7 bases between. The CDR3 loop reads CASSLRAAGELFF. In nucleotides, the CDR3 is TGTGCCAGCAGTTTAAGGGCGGCCGGGGAGCTGTTTTTT.

Written as DNA, the CDR3 is TGTGCCAGCTCACTTAACAGGGGGCCTAATGAAAAACTGTTTTTT. Residues: CASSLNRGPNEKLFF. The gene calls are TRBV18 and TRBJ1-4; 9 bases align to TRBD1. Per germline, CDR1 KGHSH and CDR2 LQKENI. The trim removed 4 bases at V and 3 bases at J, leaving 3 bases unmatched. The CDR3 loop spans 15 amino acids.

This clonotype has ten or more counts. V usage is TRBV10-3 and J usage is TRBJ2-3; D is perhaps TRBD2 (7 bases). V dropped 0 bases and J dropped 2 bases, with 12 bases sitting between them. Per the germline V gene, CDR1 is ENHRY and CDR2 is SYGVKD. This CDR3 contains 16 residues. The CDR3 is CAISESIGGATDTQYF. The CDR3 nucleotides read TGTGCCATCAGTGAGTCGATAGGGGGGGCCACAGATACGCAGTATTTT.

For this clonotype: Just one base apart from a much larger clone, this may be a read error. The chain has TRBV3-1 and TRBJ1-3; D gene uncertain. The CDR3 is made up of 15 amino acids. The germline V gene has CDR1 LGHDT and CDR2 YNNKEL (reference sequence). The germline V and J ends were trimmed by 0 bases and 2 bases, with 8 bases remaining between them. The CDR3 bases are TGTGCCAGCAGCCAAGATCCGCCCCCTGGAAACACCATATATTTT. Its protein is CASSQDPPPGNTIYF. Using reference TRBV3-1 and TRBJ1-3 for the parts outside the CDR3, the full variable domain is DTAVSQTPKYLVTQMGNDKSIKCEQNLGHDTMYWYKQDSKKFLKIMFSYNNKELIINETVPNRFSPKSPDKAHLNLHINSLELGDSAVYFCASSQDPPPGNTIYFGEGSWLTVV.

In DNA, the CDR3 is TGTGCCAGCTCACCGACAAGGGGGGGGCTGAACACTGAAGCTTTCTTT. It is translated as CASSPTRGGLNTEAFF. J is TRBJ1-1 and V is TRBV18; possibly TRBD1 for D (6 bases). Trimming took 3 bases from V and 0 from J, leaving 14 bases between them. This CDR3 contains 16 residues. Germline V lookup: CDR1 KGHSH, CDR2 LQKENI.

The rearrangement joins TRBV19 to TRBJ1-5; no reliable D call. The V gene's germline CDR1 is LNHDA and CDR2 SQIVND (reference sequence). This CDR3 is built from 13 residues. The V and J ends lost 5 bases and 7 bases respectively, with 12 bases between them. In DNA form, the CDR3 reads TGTGCCAGTAGTGCGGGGTCCGGGCAGCCCCAGCATTTT. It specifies CASSAGSGQPQHF.

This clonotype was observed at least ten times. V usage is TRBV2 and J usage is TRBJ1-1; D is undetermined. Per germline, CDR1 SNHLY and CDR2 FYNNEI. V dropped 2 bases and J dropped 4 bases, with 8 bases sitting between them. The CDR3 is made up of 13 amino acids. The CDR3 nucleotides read TGTGCCAGCAGTGAAACGGAGGGCACTGAAGCTTTCTTT. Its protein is CASSETEGTEAFF.

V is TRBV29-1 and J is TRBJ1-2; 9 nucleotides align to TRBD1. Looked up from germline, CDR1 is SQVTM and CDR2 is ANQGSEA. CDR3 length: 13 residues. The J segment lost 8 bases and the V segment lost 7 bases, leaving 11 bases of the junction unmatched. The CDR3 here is CSGRQGVGGGYTF. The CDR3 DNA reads TGCAGCGGCCGACAGGGGGTAGGTGGAGGCTACACCTTC.

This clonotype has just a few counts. The CDR3 sequence: CATRSSSYNEQFF. The DNA for the CDR3 is TGTGCCACCAGATCGAGCTCCTACAATGAGCAGTTCTTC. The chain carries TRBV10-3 and TRBJ2-1, with unresolved D. Looked up from germline, CDR1 is ENHRY and CDR2 is SYGVKD. The CDR3 contains 13 residues. The V end was cut by 10 bases, the J end by 0 bases, with 10 bases between.

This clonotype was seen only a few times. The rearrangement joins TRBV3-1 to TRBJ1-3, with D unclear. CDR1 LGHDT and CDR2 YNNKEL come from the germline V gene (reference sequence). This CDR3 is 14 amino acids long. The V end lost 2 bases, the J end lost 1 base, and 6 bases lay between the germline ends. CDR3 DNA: TGTGCCAGCAGCCAATCCCTTTCTGGAAACACCATATATTTT. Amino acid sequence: CASSQSLSGNTIYF.

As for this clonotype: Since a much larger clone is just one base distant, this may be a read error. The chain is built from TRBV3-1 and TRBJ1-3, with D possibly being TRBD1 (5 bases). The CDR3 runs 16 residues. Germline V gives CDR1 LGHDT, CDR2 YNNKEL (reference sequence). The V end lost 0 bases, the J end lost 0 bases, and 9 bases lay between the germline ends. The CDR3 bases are TGTGCCAGCAGCCAAGAGGGGGGGATCTCTGGAAACACCATATATTTT. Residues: CASSQEGGISGNTIYF.

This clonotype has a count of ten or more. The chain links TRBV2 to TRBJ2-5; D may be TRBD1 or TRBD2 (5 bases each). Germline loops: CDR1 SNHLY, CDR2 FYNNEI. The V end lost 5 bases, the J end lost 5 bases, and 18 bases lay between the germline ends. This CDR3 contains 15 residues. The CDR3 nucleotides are TGTGCCAGCAGTTCTGGGACGGCACGCCCCGAGACCCAGTACTTC. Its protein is CASSSGTARPETQYF.

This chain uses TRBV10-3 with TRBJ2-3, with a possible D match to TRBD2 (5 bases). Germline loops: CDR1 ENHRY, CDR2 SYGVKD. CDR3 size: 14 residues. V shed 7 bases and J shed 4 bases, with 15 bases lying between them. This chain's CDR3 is CAIIRGPDSDTQYF. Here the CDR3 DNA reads TGTGCCATCATCCGAGGGCCAGACTCAGATACGCAGTATTTT.

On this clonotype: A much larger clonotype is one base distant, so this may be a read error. Here the CDR3 DNA reads TGCGCCAGCAGCCAAGTGAGCCAGGGGGAGGGTGAAGCTTTCTTT. This codes for CASSQVSQGEGEAFF. The chain has TRBV4-1 and TRBJ1-1, with 7 positions matching TRBD1. This CDR3 has 15 residues. After removal of 1 base from V and 7 bases from J, the junction contained 9 bases not matched to a gene. Germline loops: CDR1 MGHRA, CDR2 YSYEKL.

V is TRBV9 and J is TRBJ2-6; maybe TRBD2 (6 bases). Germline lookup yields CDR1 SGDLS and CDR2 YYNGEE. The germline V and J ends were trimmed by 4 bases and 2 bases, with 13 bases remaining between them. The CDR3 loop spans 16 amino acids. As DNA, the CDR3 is TGTGCCAGCAGCCCATCGGGGGTAGCTGGGGCCAACGTCCTGACTTTC. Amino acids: CASSPSGVAGANVLTF.

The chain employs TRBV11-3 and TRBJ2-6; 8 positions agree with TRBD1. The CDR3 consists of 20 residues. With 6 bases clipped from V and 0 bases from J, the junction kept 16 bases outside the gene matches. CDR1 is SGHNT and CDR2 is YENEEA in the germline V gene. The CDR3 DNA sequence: TGTGCCAGCAGTTCTACGCCTAGGACAGGGCAGAGCTCTGGGGCCAACGTCCTGACTTTC. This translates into CASSSTPRTGQSSGANVLTF. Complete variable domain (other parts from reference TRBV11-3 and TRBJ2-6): EAGVVQSPRYKIIEKKQPVAFWCNPISGHNTLYWYLQNLGQGPELLIRYENEEAVDDSQLPKDRFSAERLKGVDSTLKIQPAELGDSAVYLCASSSTPRTGQSSGANVLTFGAGSRLTVL.

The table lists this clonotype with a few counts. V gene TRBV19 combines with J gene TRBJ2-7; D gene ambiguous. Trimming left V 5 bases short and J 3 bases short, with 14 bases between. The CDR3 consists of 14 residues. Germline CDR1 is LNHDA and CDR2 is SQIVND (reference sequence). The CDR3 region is CASSLLGTSYEQYF. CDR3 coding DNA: TGTGCCAGTAGTCTGTTAGGCACCAGCTACGAGCAGTACTTC.

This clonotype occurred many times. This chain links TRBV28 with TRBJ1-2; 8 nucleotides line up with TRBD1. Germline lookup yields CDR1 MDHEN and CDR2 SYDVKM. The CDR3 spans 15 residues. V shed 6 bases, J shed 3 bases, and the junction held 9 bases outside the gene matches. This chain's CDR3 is CASSPTGQGDYGYTF. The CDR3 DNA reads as TGTGCCAGCAGCCCAACCGGACAGGGCGACTATGGCTACACCTTC.

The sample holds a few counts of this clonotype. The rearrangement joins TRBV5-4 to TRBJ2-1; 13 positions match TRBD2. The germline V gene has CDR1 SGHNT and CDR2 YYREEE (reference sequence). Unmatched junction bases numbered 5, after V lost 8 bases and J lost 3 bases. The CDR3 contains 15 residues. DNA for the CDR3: TGTGCCAGTACGACTAGCGGGGGGTTCTACAATGAGCAGTTCTTC. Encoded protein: CASTTSGGFYNEQFF. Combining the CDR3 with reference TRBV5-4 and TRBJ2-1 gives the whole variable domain ETGVTQSPTHLIKTRGQQVTLRCSSQSGHNTVSWYQQALGQGPQFIFQYYREEENGRGNFPPRFSGLQFPNYSSELNVNALELDDSALYLCASTTSGGFYNEQFFGPGTRLTVL.